This TCR beta chain is from a study of identical twins. V shed 4 bases, J shed 11 bases, and the junction held 17 bases outside the gene matches. There are 17 residues in the CDR3. The germline V gene encodes CDR1 LNHNV and CDR2 YYDKDF (reference sequence). Study findings and constraints: Among beta out-of-frame sequences, excess sharing between twins appeared weaker.

TCRdb recomputed calls from the 5' RACE reads with MiXCR, one row per CDR3 protein. The repertoire holds a few hundred thousand distinct CDR3 sequences, with about 8.3% as singletons. As for this clonotype: Its antigen is undetermined.

Another study also made use of these data, one on yellow fever vaccine responses in identical twins.

Sequenced: CD8+ T cells sorted from blood. The gene calls are TRBV15 and TRBJ1-6; 7 nucleotides match TRBD1. The TCR originated in a woman under 30 in good health. CDR3 DNA: TGTGCCACCAGCATCGCATGGGAGACAGGGAATAGTCCACCCCTCCACTTT. Its protein is CATSIAWETGNSPPLHF.